One and the same sample provided the 11 T cell receptor beta chains below, sequenced in a study of OX40 agonist ivuxolimab in advanced cancers. The repertoire was sequenced with immunoSEQ multiplex PCR; TCRdb's copy has only in-frame clones and lacks some. Here the sample spans around 65,000 clones, roughly 90% being singletons. The source material was CD4+ or CD8+ T cells sorted from blood, sampled in a trial of the OX40 agonist ivuxolimab. All receptors come from an adult with an advanced solid tumor such as melanoma, head and neck, liver or kidney cancer.

In DNA form, the CDR3 reads TGTGCCAGCAGTCAACAGGGAGCCCCTGAAGCTTTCTTT. It translates to CASSQQGAPEAFF. J is TRBJ1-1 and V is TRBV27, with TRBD1 as a possible D gene (6 bases). From germline, CDR1 is MNHEY and CDR2 SMNVEV (reference sequence). V gave up 5 bases and J gave up 6 bases, with 13 bases separating them. This CDR3 spans 13 amino acids.

This chain uses TRBV6-5 with TRBJ2-1; D is undetermined. Germline values: CDR1 MNHEY, CDR2 SVGAGI. CDR3 length: 12 residues. Between the trimmed V and J ends, which lost 8 bases and 5 bases, there was a span of 10 bases. The CDR3 DNA sequence: TGTGCCAGCGGTAAACCTAACAATGAGCAGTTCTTC. It translates to CASGKPNNEQFF.

This clone was counted a single time. The V gene is TRBV7-6, the J gene TRBJ2-7; tentative D call: TRBD2 (5 bases). From germline, CDR1 is SGHVS and CDR2 FNYEAQ. The V gene lost 6 bases and the J gene lost 2 bases, with 23 bases spanning the gap. This CDR3 comprises 17 residues. The CDR3 region has the DNA TGTGCCAGCAGTTTCCTTACAACCCGGGAAGTAACCTACGAGCAGTACTTC. Its protein product is CASSFLTTREVTYEQYF. The full variable domain, in which reference TRBV7-6 and TRBJ2-7 provide the parts outside the CDR3, is GAGVSQSPRYKVTKRGQDVALRCDPISGHVSLYWYRQALGQGPEFLTYFNYEAQQDKSGLPNDRFSAERPEGSISTLTIQRTEQRDSAMYRCASSFLTTREVTYEQYFGPGTRLTVT.

The chain is built from TRBV7-9 and TRBJ1-2; TRBD1 matches at 10 bases. The germline gives CDR1 SEHNR, CDR2 FQNEAQ (reference sequence). V trimming: 5 bases; J trimming: 8 bases; junction bases outside the gene matches: 11. The CDR3 extends over 15 amino acids. The CDR3 DNA is TGTGCCAGCAGCAAAGACCGGGACAGGGGTATAGGCTACACCTTC. Its protein is CASSKDRDRGIGYTF.

The rearrangement links TRBV5-6 to TRBJ1-2; D ambiguous. CDR3 size: 13 residues. In germline, CDR1 is SGHDT, CDR2 YYEEEE. The V gene lost 2 bases and the J gene lost 5 bases, with 10 bases spanning the gap. For the CDR3, the DNA is TGTGCCAGCAGCTTAGAAGTGGGGTATGGCTACACCTTC. It codes for CASSLEVGYGYTF.

This chain joins TRBV7-6 and TRBJ2-1; 12 nucleotides line up with TRBD2. Trimming at V came to 2 bases and at J to 5 bases, leaving 4 bases not matched to a gene. The CDR3 spans 16 residues. Looked up from germline, CDR1 is SGHVS and CDR2 is FNYEAQ. The CDR3 coding sequence is TGTGCCAGCAGCTTACTAGCGGGGGGGGTCCACAATGAGCAGTTCTTC. Protein product: CASSLLAGGVHNEQFF.

CDR3 loop: CASSEGRAGTEAFF. CDR3 bases: TGTGCCAGCAGCGAGGGGCGGGCTGGGACTGAAGCTTTCTTT. The chain combines TRBV9 with TRBJ1-1; tentatively, D is TRBD1 (5 bases). Germline-derived CDR1 and CDR2 are SGDLS and YYNGEE. Trimming left V 3 bases short and J 5 bases short, with 14 bases between. This CDR3 has 14 residues.

The chain employs TRBV14 and TRBJ2-1; 8 nucleotides agree with TRBD2. Germline V gene data show CDR1 as SGHDN and CDR2 as FVKESK. V dropped 0 bases and J dropped 5; count of bases not matched to a gene: 9. The CDR3 has 17 amino acids. CDR3 DNA sequence: TGTGCCAGCAGCCAAGAAACGGGGGGGGCAGTAGACAATGAGCAGTTCTTC. This gives the protein CASSQETGGAVDNEQFF.

This clone was recorded a few times. The genes are TRBV25-1 and TRBJ1-6; possible D gene TRBD1, 5 bases. The CDR3 is 13 residues long. CDR1 MGHDK and CDR2 SYGVNS come from the germline V gene. Trimming stripped 2 bases from V and 10 bases from J, with 9 bases between. CDR3 sequence reads: CASSEAGNSPLHF. CDR3 sequence (DNA): TGTGCCAGCAGTGAAGCAGGGAACTCACCCCTCCACTTT.

This chain uses TRBV7-8 with TRBJ2-3; TRBD1 agrees at 9 bases. V lost 7 bases and J lost 3; bases outside the gene matches: 20. CDR3 length equals 19 residues. The germline V gene encodes CDR1 SGHVS and CDR2 FQNEAQ. CDR3 nucleotides: TGTGCCAGCATCACACCGGGACAGGGAGGCCCCGAATGGACAGATACGCAGTATTTT. It encodes CASITPGQGGPEWTDTQYF. The variable domain in full, completed from reference TRBV7-8 and TRBJ2-3, reads GAGVSQSPRYKVAKRGQDVALRCDPISGHVSLFWYQQALGQGPEFLTYFQNEAQLDKSGLPSDRFFAERPEGSVSTLKIQRTQQEDSAVYLCASITPGQGGPEWTDTQYFGPGTRLTVL.

This chain links TRBV27 with TRBJ1-5; D might be TRBD1 (6 bases). V gave up 5 bases and J gave up 1 base, with 9 bases separating them. The CDR3 covers 14 residues. Germline loops: CDR1 MNHEY, CDR2 SMNVEV (reference sequence). The CDR3 nucleotides are TGTGCCAGCAGTCCAGGGGTAAGCAATCAGCCCCAGCATTTT. It codes for CASSPGVSNQPQHF.